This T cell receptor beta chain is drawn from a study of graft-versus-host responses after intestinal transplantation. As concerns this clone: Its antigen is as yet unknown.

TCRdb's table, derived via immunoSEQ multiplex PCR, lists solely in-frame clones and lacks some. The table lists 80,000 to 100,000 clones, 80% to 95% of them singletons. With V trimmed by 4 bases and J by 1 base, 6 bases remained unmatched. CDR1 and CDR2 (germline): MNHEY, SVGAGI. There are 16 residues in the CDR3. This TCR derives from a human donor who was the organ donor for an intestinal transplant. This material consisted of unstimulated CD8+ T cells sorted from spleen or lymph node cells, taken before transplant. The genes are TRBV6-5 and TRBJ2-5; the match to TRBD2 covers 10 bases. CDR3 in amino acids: CASSLGAGGPQETQYF. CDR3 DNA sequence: TGTGCCAGCAGTTTAGGAGCGGGGGGGCCCCAAGAGACCCAGTACTTC.